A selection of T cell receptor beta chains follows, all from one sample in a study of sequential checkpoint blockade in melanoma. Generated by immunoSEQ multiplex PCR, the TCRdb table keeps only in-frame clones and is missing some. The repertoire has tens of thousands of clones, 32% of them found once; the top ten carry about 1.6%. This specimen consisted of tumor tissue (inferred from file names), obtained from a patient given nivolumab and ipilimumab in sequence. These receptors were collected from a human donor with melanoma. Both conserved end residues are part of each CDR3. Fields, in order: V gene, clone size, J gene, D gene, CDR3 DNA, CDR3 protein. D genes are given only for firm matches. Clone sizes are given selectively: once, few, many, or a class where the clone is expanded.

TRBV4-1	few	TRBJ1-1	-	TGCGCCAGCAGCCTCCTCGGGGGCCACACTGAAGCTTTCTTT	CASSLLGGHTEAFF
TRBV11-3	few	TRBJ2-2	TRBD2	TGTGCCAGCAGCCCCCGTCAGAAGTCTAGCGGGGCTACCGGGGAGCTGTTTTTT	CASSPRQKSSGATGELFF
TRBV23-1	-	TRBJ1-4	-	TGCGCCAGCAGCCAAGATTCCCAGGCTTTTAATGAAAAACTGTTTTTT	CASSQDSQAFNEKLFF
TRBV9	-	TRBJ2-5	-	TGTGCCAGCAGTGCCACGAACGGGCCTCAAGAGACCCAGTACTTC	CASSATNGPQETQYF
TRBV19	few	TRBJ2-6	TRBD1	TGTGCCAGTAGAAGGGGGCCTGGGGCCAACGTCCTGACTTTC	CASRRGPGANVLTF
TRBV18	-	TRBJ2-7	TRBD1	TGTGCCAGCTCGCCGAGCCGGGACAGGGTGTTTGAATCCTACGAGCAGTACTTC	CASSPSRDRVFESYEQYF
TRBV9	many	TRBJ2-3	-	TGTGCCAGCAGCTTTAGCGGAGCTAGCACAGATACGCAGTATTTT	CASSFSGASTDTQYF
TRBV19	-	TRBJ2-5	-	TGTGCCAGTAGTTCTAGTCCGGGACGAGAGACCCAGTACTTC	CASSSSPGRETQYF
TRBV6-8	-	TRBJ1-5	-	TGTGCCAGCAGTTTACAGGTTAATCAGCCCCAGCATTTT	CASSLQVNQPQHF
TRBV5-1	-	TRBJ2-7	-	TGCGCCAGCAGCTTGGTAGGCCAGGGTAGCGACGAGCAGTACTTC	CASSLVGQGSDEQYF
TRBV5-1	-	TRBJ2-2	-	TGCGCCAGCAGCTACGGTGGTGGAGGCGGGGAGCTGTTTTTT	CASSYGGGGGELFF
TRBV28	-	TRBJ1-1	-	TGTGCCAGCAGTTTAGCGGGCACTGAAGCTTTCTTT	CASSLAGTEAFF
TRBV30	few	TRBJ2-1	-	TGTGCCTGGAGTTGGGGCAGGGAAGGGGATGAGCAGTTCTTC	CAWSWGREGDEQFF
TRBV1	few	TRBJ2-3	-	TGCGCCAGCAGCCAATCGTTGCGGGGCCGGGAAGATACGCAGTATTTT	CASSQSLRGREDTQYF
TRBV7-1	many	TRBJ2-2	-	TGTGCCAGCAGCTTAGCCCTAAGCCAAAGGACCGGGGAGCTGTTTTTT	CASSLALSQRTGELFF
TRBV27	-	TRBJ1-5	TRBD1	TGTGCCAGCAGTTTACACATTCCGGGACAGGGAGAGATCAATCAGCCCCAGCATTTT	CASSLHIPGQGEINQPQHF
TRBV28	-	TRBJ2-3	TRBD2	TGTGCCAGCAGCCGCCGGCGACTAGCGGGGGGGGCAGATACGCAGTATTTT	CASSRRRLAGGADTQYF
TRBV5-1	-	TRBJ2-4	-	TGCGCCAGCAGCTCGCCAGGGGCATCAGCCAAAAACATTCAGTACTTC	CASSSPGASAKNIQYF
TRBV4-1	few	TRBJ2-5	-	TGCGCCAGCAGCCAAGGTGTCGCACAACAAGAGACCCAGTACTTC	CASSQGVAQQETQYF
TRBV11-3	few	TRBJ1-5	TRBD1	TGTGCCAGCAGCTCTCAGGGGGTAGATCAGCCCCAGCATTTT	CASSSQGVDQPQHF
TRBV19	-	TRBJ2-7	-	TGTGCCAGTAGTATCAACAGGGCGGGCGAGCAGTACTTC	CASSINRAGEQYF
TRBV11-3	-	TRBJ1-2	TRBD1	TGTGCCAGCAGCTCCACACCTGGGACAGGGAAAATAAGGTTC	CASSSTPGTGKIRF
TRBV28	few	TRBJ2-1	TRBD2	TGTGCCAGCAGTTTTTACAAAACTAGCGGGGGGGCCGATGAGCAGTTCTTC	CASSFYKTSGGADEQFF
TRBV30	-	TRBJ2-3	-	TGTGCCTGGAGTGTGGGCACAGATACGCAGTATTTT	CAWSVGTDTQYF
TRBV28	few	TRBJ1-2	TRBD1	TGTGCCAGCAGTTCACCTTATGAGACAGGGGCCTATGGCTACACCTTC	CASSSPYETGAYGYTF
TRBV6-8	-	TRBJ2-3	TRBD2	TGTGCCAGCAGTCAAGGACTAGCGGGAGATACGCAGTATTTT	CASSQGLAGDTQYF
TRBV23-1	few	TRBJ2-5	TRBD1	TGCGCCAGCAGCCAAGAGGACAGGGGGACTAGGCCCCAAGAGACCCAGTACTTC	CASSQEDRGTRPQETQYF
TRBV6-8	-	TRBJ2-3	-	TGTGCCAGCAGTGGAGTCTTCACAGATACGCAGTATTTT	CASSGVFTDTQYF
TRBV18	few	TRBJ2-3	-	TGTGCCAGCTCTACGATGGGTCCAGGCGATACGCAGTATTTT	CASSTMGPGDTQYF
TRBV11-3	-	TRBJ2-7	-	TGTGCCAGCAGCTTAAATCTAGGCGGAGGCTCCTACGAGCAGTACTTC	CASSLNLGGGSYEQYF
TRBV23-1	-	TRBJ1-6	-	TGCGCCAGCAGTCAATCACCGGACAGCCGAGCAAATCATAATTCACCCCTCCACTTT	CASSQSPDSRANHNSPLHF
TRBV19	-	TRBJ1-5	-	TGTGCCAGTAGTAGGGCAGTGTATAGCAATCAGCCCCAGCATTTT	CASSRAVYSNQPQHF
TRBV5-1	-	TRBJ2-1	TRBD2	TGCGCCAGCAGCTTGGAGCCTAGCGGGAGGTACAATGAGCAGTTCTTC	CASSLEPSGRYNEQFF
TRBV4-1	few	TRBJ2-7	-	TGCGCCAGCAGCCAAGCGGGGACCTGGACCGAGCAGTACTTC	CASSQAGTWTEQYF